Each of the 13 T cell receptor beta chains below was sequenced from the same sample in a study of control samples from healthy donors and cancer patients. Sequencing was performed with immunoSEQ multiplex PCR; in TCRdb, only in-frame clones are kept and a portion is missing. The sample yields 150,000 to 200,000 clones, approximately 94% seen once. Material: blood. These receptors came from a woman in her late teens or twenties in good health.

This clone was seen just once. The chain links TRBV24-1 to TRBJ1-2; D not resolved. This CDR3 is built from 13 residues. CDR1 is KGHDR, CDR2 SFDVKD, per germline. Trimming removed 1 base from V and 4 bases from J, with 6 bases in between. This CDR3 is CATSDFSGYGYTF. The CDR3 nucleotides are TGTGCCACCAGTGATTTTTCGGGCTATGGCTACACCTTC.

The V gene is TRBV28, the J gene TRBJ1-1; D is possibly TRBD1 (6 bases). V lost 6 bases to trimming and J lost 4 bases, with 15 bases between them. This CDR3 comprises 14 residues. The germline gives CDR1 MDHEN, CDR2 SYDVKM. Here the CDR3 reads CASSLTGRSTEAFF. CDR3 DNA: TGTGCCAGCAGCCTTACAGGGAGGAGCACTGAAGCTTTCTTT.

The chain couples TRBV19 to TRBJ1-5; no definite D call. The CDR3 sequence is 13 residues long. Trimming shortened V by 5 bases and J by 4 bases, and 9 bases separated the two germline ends. CDR1 and CDR2 (germline): LNHDA, SQIVND (reference sequence). Here the CDR3 DNA reads TGTGCCAGTAGTCCGGGCCCTAATCAGCCCCAGCATTTT. It is translated as CASSPGPNQPQHF.

The CDR3 here is CASSQKEEIVTEAFF. DNA of the CDR3: TGTGCCAGCAGCCAAAAAGAGGAGATCGTAACTGAAGCTTTCTTT. This chain connects TRBV4-2 to TRBJ1-1; D is unclear. The CDR3 loop spans 15 amino acids. Germline V gene sequence: CDR1 LGHNA, CDR2 YNFKEQ. The V end lost 2 bases, the J end lost 5 bases, and 15 bases lay between the germline ends.

This chain connects TRBV19 to TRBJ2-1, with 8 bases identical to TRBD2. This CDR3 has 16 amino acids. Germline V CDR1 and CDR2: LNHDA, SQIVND (reference sequence). Losses at the gene ends were 7 bases for V and 5 bases for J; bases not matched to a gene: 13. DNA for the CDR3: TGTGCCAGTAATCATTTCAGCGGGGGCCAACACAATGAGCAGTTCTTC. This translates into CASNHFSGGQHNEQFF.

This chain joins TRBV6-2 or TRBV6-3 and TRBJ1-2; D call uncertain. Germline V gene lookup returns CDR1 MNHEY and CDR2 SVGEGT. The CDR3 is 11 residues long. V was pared by 6 bases and J by 7 bases, with 9 bases between. This CDR3 reads CASSRGIGYTF. The CDR3 DNA is TGTGCCAGCAGCCGAGGGATTGGCTACACCTTC.

The chain recombines TRBV5-4 with TRBJ1-1, with 12 bases lining up with TRBD1. Germline lookup yields CDR1 SGHNT and CDR2 YYREEE (reference sequence). There are 14 residues in the CDR3. With V trimmed by 3 bases and J by 7 bases, 4 bases remained unmatched. CDR3 residues: CASSWDRGQGEAFF. The CDR3 DNA sequence: TGTGCCAGCAGCTGGGACAGGGGGCAAGGTGAAGCTTTCTTT. Based on the CDR3 plus reference TRBV5-4 and TRBJ1-1, the full variable domain is ETGVTQSPTHLIKTRGQQVTLRCSSQSGHNTVSWYQQALGQGPQFIFQYYREEENGRGNFPPRFSGLQFPNYSSELNVNALELDDSALYLCASSWDRGQGEAFFGQGTRLTVV.

The CDR3 bases are TGTGCCAGTAGTATCCCTAGCGGAACCGGGGAGCTGTTTTTT. Its translation: CASSIPSGTGELFF. V is TRBV19 and J is TRBJ2-2; 7 bases agree with TRBD2. The CDR3 runs 14 residues. The V and J ends lost 3 bases and 5 bases, in that order; junction bases with no gene match: 3. CDR1 LNHDA and CDR2 SQIVND come from the germline V gene (reference sequence).

The rearrangement uses TRBV18 and TRBJ1-5; D is unresolved. The germline gives CDR1 KGHSH, CDR2 LQKENI. Trimming cost V 1 base and J 0 bases, with 10 bases left between them. This CDR3 spans 16 amino acids. The CDR3 bases are TGTGCCAGCTCACCACTTGGGGAGGGTAGCAATCAGCCCCAGCATTTT. It specifies CASSPLGEGSNQPQHF.

J is TRBJ1-6 and V is TRBV5-4; D possibly corresponds to TRBD1 (6 bases). The germline V gene has CDR1 SGHNT and CDR2 YYREEE (reference sequence). The CDR3 has 14 residues. With 2 bases removed from V and 7 bases from J, the gap between germline ends came to 10 bases. This chain's CDR3 is CASSFTGRNSPLHF. DNA of the CDR3: TGTGCCAGCAGCTTCACAGGGAGGAATTCACCCCTCCACTTT.

The genes are TRBV7-3 and TRBJ2-7; D is possibly TRBD2 (5 bases). The V end was cut by 4 bases, the J end by 0 bases, with 7 bases between. The CDR3 length is 13 residues. Germline loops: CDR1 SGHTA, CDR2 FQGTGA. The CDR3 sequence: CASSSEGSYEQYF. CDR3 DNA sequence: TGTGCCAGCAGCTCAGAGGGCTCCTACGAGCAGTACTTC.

The chain's CDR3 is CSAADGYTF. CDR3 DNA: TGCAGTGCCGCGGATGGCTACACCTTC. The genes are TRBV20-1 and TRBJ1-2; D is ambiguous. CDR1 and CDR2 (germline): DFQATT, SNEGSKA (reference sequence). V was shortened by 6 bases and J by 6 bases, with 5 bases between the two germline ends. CDR3 length equals 9 residues.

V and J are TRBV9 and TRBJ1-2, with D possibly TRBD1 on 5 matching bases. CDR3 length: 16 residues. V gave up 0 bases and J gave up 0 bases, with 12 bases separating them. CDR1 is SGDLS, CDR2 YYNGEE, per germline. The CDR3: CASSVDGGGANYGYTF. CDR3 in DNA: TGTGCCAGCAGCGTAGATGGTGGGGGGGCTAACTATGGCTACACCTTC.